This record looks at one T cell receptor beta chain sequence and its context. The record originates from a study of T-cell memory formation after mild COVID-19. On the study more broadly: Each donor largely had its own TCR clusters.

Germline CDR1 is ENHRY and CDR2 is SYGVKD. V lost 3 bases and J lost 7, with 9 bases in between. This CDR3 is 13 amino acids long. MiXCR was run by TCRdb on the 5' RACE reads, yielding one entry per CDR3 protein. The sample holds roughly 610,000 distinct CDR3 sequences, 15% to 20% seen once. Source material: PBMCs or a T cell subset sorted from them (not recorded which). V gene TRBV10-3 combines with J gene TRBJ1-4, with D unresolved. The sequence was obtained from an adult woman who had mild COVID-19 (a few samples of this study predate the infection). Cell type and time point are not known. As DNA, the CDR3 is TGTGCCATCAGTGACAGTTTGTTTGAAAAACTGTTTTTT. Protein product: CAISDSLFEKLFF.